The subject of this entry is one TCR beta chain. CDR3 size: 14 residues. Germline CDR1 reads DFQATT; CDR2 reads SNEGSKA (reference sequence). This entry is derived from a study of blood T cells in healthy people across ages. In terms of origin and age, donors were healthy Caucasian individuals from Russia aged roughly 6 to 90. The second PCR ran roughly 6 to 11 cycles with a sample-barcoded 5' primer and J-beta primers. One entry per CDR3 protein results from TCRdb running MiXCR on the 5' RACE reads. This sample has approximately 800,000 distinct CDR3 sequences, with nearly 60% found just once. The sequence came from a man aged 25 to 40 in good health. The chain recombines TRBV20-1 with TRBJ2-5; the D gene could be TRBD1 or TRBD2 (5 bases each). The DNA end lines up better with TRBJ2-7; the J call may be wrong. The material sequenced was blood. The DNA of the CDR3 is TGCAGTGCTACTATCCGGGGCCCCTTCCACGAGCAGTACTTC. Encoded protein: CSATIRGPFHEQYF.